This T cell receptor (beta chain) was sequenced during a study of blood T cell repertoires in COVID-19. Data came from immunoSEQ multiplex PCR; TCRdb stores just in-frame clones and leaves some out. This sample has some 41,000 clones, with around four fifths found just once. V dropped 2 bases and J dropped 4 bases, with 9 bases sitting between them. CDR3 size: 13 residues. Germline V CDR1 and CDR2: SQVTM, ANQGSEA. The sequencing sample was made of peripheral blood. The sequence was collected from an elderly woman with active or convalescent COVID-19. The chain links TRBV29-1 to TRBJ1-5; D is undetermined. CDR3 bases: TGCAGCGTTGAAATAGTAGAGAATCAGCCCCAGCATTTT. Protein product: CSVEIVENQPQHF.